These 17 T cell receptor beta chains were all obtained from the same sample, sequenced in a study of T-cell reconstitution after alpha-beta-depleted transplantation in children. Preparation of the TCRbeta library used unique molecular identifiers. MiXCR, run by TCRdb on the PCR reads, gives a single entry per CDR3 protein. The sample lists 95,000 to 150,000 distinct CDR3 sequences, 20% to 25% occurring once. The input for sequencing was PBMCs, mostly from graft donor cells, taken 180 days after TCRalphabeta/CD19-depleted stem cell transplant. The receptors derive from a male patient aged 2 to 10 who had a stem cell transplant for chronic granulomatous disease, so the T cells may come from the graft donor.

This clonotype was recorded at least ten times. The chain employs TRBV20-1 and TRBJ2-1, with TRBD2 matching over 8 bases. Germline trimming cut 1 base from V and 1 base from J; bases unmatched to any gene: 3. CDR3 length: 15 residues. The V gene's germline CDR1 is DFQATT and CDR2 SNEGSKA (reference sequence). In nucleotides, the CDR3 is TGCAGTGCTAGAGTTACGGGGGGGTCCTACAATGAGCAGTTCTTC. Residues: CSARVTGGSYNEQFF.

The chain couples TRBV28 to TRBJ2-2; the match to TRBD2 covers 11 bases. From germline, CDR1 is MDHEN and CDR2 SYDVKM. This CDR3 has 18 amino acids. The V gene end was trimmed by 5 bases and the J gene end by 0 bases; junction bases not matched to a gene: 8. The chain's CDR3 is CASSLQMTSGANTGELFF. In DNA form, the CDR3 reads TGTGCCAGCAGTCTTCAAATGACTAGCGGGGCGAACACCGGGGAGCTGTTTTTT.

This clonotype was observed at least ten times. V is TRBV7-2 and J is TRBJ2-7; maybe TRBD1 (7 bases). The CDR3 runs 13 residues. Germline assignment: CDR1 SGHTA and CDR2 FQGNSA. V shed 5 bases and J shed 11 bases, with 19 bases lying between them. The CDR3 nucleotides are TGTGCCAGCAGCGGAGGGGGCTTCTTGGGGAAGTACTTC. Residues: CASSGGGFLGKYF.

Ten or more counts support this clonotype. CDR3 bases: TGTGCCAGCAGTTTCTCAGGGGTTCTTAACTATGGCTACACCTTC. Its translation: CASSFSGVLNYGYTF. The genes are TRBV12-3 or TRBV12-4 and TRBJ1-2; perhaps TRBD1 as D (6 bases). V lost 3 bases to trimming and J lost 1 base, with 12 bases between them. This CDR3 is 15 amino acids long.

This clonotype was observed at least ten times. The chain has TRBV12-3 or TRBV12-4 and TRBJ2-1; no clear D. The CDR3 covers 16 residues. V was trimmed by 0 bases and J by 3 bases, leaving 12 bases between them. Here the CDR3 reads CASSLAASAIYNEQFF. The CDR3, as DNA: TGTGCCAGCAGTTTAGCAGCGTCGGCCATCTACAATGAGCAGTTCTTC.

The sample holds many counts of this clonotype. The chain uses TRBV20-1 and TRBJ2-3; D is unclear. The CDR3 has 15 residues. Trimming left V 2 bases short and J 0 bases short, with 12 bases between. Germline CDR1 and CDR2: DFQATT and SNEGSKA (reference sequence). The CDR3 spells CSARFTHASTDTQYF. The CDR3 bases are TGCAGTGCTAGATTTACCCATGCCAGCACAGATACGCAGTATTTT.

The CDR3 reads CASSLAKGSTDTQYF. DNA of the CDR3: TGTGCCAGCAGCTTAGCGAAAGGCTCCACAGATACGCAGTATTTT. The rearrangement joins TRBV7-6 to TRBJ2-3; D remains unclear. The CDR3 runs 15 residues. Germline CDR1 SGHVS, CDR2 FNYEAQ. Trimming pared 0 bases from V and 2 bases from J, leaving 9 bases between.

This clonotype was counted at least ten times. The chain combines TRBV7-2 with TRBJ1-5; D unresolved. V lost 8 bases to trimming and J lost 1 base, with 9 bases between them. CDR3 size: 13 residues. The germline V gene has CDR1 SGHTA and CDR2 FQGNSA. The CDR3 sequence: CASSVSSNQPQHF. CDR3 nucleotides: TGTGCCAGCTCCGTCAGCAGCAATCAGCCCCAGCATTTT. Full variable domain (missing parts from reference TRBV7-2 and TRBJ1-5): GAGVSQSPSNKVTEKGKDVELRCDPISGHTALYWYRQSLGQGLEFLIYFQGNSAPDKSGLPSDRFSAERTGGSVSTLTIQRTQQEDSAVYLCASSVSSNQPQHFGDGTRLSIL.

Here the CDR3 reads CASSVPGLAGSTDTQYF. The CDR3 DNA is TGTGCCAGCAGCGTTCCGGGACTAGCGGGTAGCACAGATACGCAGTATTTT. The chain combines TRBV7-9 with TRBJ2-3; 12 bases line up with TRBD2. Germline CDR1 reads SEHNR; CDR2 reads FQNEAQ (reference sequence). The V and J ends lost 5 bases and 0 bases, in that order; junction bases with no gene match: 6. The CDR3 is 17 residues long.

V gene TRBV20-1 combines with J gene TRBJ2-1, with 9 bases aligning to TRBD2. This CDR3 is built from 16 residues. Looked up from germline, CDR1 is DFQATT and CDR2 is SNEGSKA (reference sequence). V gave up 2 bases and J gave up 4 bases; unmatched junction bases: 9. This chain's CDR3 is CSARMDGLASYNEQFF. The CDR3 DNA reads TGCAGTGCTAGAATGGACGGACTAGCGTCTTACAATGAGCAGTTCTTC.

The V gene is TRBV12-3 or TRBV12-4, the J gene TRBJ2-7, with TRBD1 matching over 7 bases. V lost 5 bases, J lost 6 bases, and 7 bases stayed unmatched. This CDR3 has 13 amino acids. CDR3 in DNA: TGTGCCAGCAGTCCAAGACAGGGCGCCGAGCAGTACTTC. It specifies CASSPRQGAEQYF.

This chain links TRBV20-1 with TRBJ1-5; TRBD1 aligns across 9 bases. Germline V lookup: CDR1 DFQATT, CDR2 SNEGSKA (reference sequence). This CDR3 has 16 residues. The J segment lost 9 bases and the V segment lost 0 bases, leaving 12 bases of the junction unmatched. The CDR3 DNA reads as TGCAGTGCTAGAGATGTGGGGACAGGGCTCTCTTGGCCCCAGCATTTT. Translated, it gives CSARDVGTGLSWPQHF.

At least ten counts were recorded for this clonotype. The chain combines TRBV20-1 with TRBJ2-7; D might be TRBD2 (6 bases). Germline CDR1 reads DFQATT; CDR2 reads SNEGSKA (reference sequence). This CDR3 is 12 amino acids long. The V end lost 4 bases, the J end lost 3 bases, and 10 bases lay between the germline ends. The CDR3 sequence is CSATPGDYEQYF. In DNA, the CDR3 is TGCAGTGCTACGCCGGGGGACTACGAGCAGTACTTC.

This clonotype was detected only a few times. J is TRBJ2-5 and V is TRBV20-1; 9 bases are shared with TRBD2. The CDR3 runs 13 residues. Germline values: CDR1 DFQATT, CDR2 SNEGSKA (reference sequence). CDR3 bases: TGCAGCGCCGCGCGGGGGGGGATTGAGACCCAGTACTTC. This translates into CSAARGGIETQYF.

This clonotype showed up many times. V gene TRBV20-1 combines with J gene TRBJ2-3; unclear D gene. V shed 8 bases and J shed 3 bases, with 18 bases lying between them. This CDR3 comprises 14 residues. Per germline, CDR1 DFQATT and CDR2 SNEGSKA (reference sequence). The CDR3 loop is CSPSIAGRTDTQYF. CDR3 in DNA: TGCAGTCCGTCAATAGCCGGAAGGACAGATACGCAGTATTTT.

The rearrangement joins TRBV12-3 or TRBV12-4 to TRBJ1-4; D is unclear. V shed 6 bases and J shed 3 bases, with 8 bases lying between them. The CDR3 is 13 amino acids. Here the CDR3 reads CASRGPANEKLFF. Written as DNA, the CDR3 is TGTGCCAGCAGGGGCCCGGCTAATGAAAAACTGTTTTTT.

Here the CDR3 reads CASSVAGGGAPSDNEQFF. The DNA for the CDR3 is TGTGCCAGCAGCGTAGCGGGCGGGGGGGCCCCCTCGGACAATGAGCAGTTCTTC. This sequence joins TRBV9 and TRBJ2-1; 9 bases line up with TRBD2. Trimming took 0 bases from V and 5 from J; bases not matched to a gene: 12. Germline-derived CDR1 and CDR2 are SGDLS and YYNGEE. The CDR3 has 18 amino acids.